A selection of T cell receptor beta chains follows, all from one sample in a study of cytotoxic CD8 clonotypes in ibrutinib-treated CLL. Using immunoSEQ multiplex PCR, the repertoire was profiled, and TCRdb retains in-frame clones only, with some absent. The table lists around 20,000 clones, roughly 65% of them singletons. The specimen comprised PBMCs, sampled after 24 months of ibrutinib treatment. Source of these receptors: a human donor with chronic lymphocytic leukemia. Each CDR3 is given without its conserved first and last residue. The order of the fields is V gene, J gene, D gene, CDR3 protein. D genes are given only for firm matches.

TRBV2	TRBJ2-5	TRBD2	ASSLTSGDLQTQY
TRBV5-8	TRBJ1-1	NA	ASSLVPRGEAF
TRBV4-2	TRBJ2-4	TRBD2	ASSLFLSGENIQY
TRBV19	TRBJ2-3	TRBD2	ASSSGGYRADTQY
TRBV11-2	TRBJ2-7	NA	ASSLDGLGAYEQY
TRBV4-2	TRBJ2-7	TRBD1	ASSPRQGRDYEQY
TRBV5-6	TRBJ1-1	NA	ASSLISTTEAF
TRBV2	TRBJ1-1	NA	ASSESSRTEAF
TRBV20-1	TRBJ2-3	NA	SASWEDTQY
TRBV19	TRBJ2-7	TRBD1	ASSISGQAAYEQY
TRBV7-9	TRBJ2-1	NA	ASSQGRGNSYNEQF
TRBV7-9	TRBJ1-2	NA	ASSLTQVVGGYT
TRBV14	TRBJ1-5	NA	ASSRNNQPQH
TRBV6-1	TRBJ2-4	NA	ASSEMGDYGKNIQY
TRBV7-9	TRBJ1-2	NA	ASSWGGGGYT
TRBV2	TRBJ2-1	TRBD2	ASSGSGTSANEQF
TRBV7-8	TRBJ1-2	TRBD1	ASSRNPTGPYGYT
TRBV5-8	TRBJ1-2	NA	ASSLAGGRRYGYT
TRBV12-5	TRBJ1-1	TRBD1	ASGRTGGTEAF
TRBV5-5	TRBJ2-5	TRBD1	ASSSQTGAQETQY
TRBV7-9	TRBJ1-6	NA	ASSLDSPLH
TRBV19	TRBJ1-5	TRBD1	ASSDRGNQPQH
TRBV7-9	TRBJ1-2	NA	ATYSGAATANYGYT
TRBV7-9	TRBJ2-1	NA	ASSGSWGDSYNEQF
TRBV18	TRBJ1-1	TRBD1	ASSPIQGTNTEAF
TRBV30	TRBJ1-1	NA	AWSVGQGGAEAF
TRBV5-1	TRBJ2-5	TRBD2	ASSWATSGGAETQY
TRBV27	TRBJ1-5	NA	ASAVYSNQPQH
TRBV5-6	TRBJ1-6	TRBD1	ASSLPGGRYNSPLH
TRBV27	TRBJ1-1	NA	ASSPRLQGGEAF
TRBV14	TRBJ1-1	NA	ASRVSMNTEAF
TRBV18	TRBJ2-3	NA	ASSPNAGGADTQY
TRBV5-4	TRBJ2-5	NA	ASSLPTHRETQY
TRBV4-1	TRBJ2-6	NA	ASSQEPRQVSGANVLT
TRBV5-1	TRBJ2-7	TRBD1	ASSLGGTAAYEQY
TRBV5-4	TRBJ1-1	TRBD1	ASSRDRSEAF
TRBV4-2	TRBJ2-2	NA	ASSQVERLNTGELF
TRBV18	TRBJ2-7	TRBD1	ASSPRWGQGDEQY
TRBV7-9	TRBJ1-4	NA	ASSLTDGNEKLF
TRBV4-2	TRBJ1-2	TRBD1	ASSLRTGGGYDGYT
TRBV13	TRBJ1-1	NA	ASSLGGLREAF
TRBV11-2	TRBJ2-1	TRBD2	ASSLTGTSDSEQF
TRBV15	TRBJ2-7	NA	ATSRGYEAFEQY
TRBV11-2	TRBJ2-1	TRBD2	ASSLLSGSSYNEQF
TRBV5-1	TRBJ2-1	TRBD2	ASSLGGTSGGNEQF
TRBV14	TRBJ2-3	NA	ATSTDLGTDTQY
TRBV4-1	TRBJ2-5	NA	ASSQVIRGETQY
TRBV13	TRBJ1-2	TRBD1	ASSSDRGRASWGYT
TRBV5-1	TRBJ2-2	TRBD1	ASSPQTGTGELF
TRBV5-1	TRBJ1-4	NA	ASSLGQTNEKLF
TRBV5-1	TRBJ1-2	TRBD1	ASSPRDSLGGYT
TRBV18	TRBJ1-4	NA	ASSPSGGTNEKLF
TRBV19	TRBJ2-7	NA	ASSETEQLYEQY
TRBV6-1	TRBJ1-5	TRBD1	ASSALDRGVNQPQH
TRBV5-1	TRBJ1-2	NA	ASSLAQGPGYT